This T cell receptor beta chain was obtained from a study of blood T cell repertoires in COVID-19. For the study at large: The origin of the acute and convalescent COVID-19 samples was the United States, Italy and Spain. The cDNA or gDNA used as material had been derived from T cells, B-cell-depleted T cells, or PBMCs.

Seattle's enrolled individuals joined amid active infection and were then monitored longitudinally. Authors' data handling: From reference gene primer amplification, estimates of nucleated cell counts were derived. Produced via immunoSEQ multiplex PCR; TCRdb's table is partial and in-frame only. V, J and clone size reflect that table, while D and trimming were determined from the DNA. The data hold roughly 390,000 clones, with about 90% observed a single time. Looked up from germline, CDR1 is LGHNA and CDR2 is YNFKEQ. The CDR3 is 18 amino acids. J was trimmed by 2 bases and V by 0 bases; bases with no gene match: 4.

The sequence was obtained from a woman aged 30 to 39 with COVID-19, enrolled during active disease. Material for sequencing was peripheral blood. The chain has TRBV4-2 and TRBJ1-6; 10 bases fit TRBD1. CDR3 nucleotides: TGTGCCAGCAGCCAAGATTGGGACAGGGGCCCCTATAATTCACCCCTCCACTTT. Its protein product is CASSQDWDRGPYNSPLHF.